This entry is about one T cell receptor (beta chain). Original methodology: Reference gene primer amplification gave nucleated cell count estimates. Generated by immunoSEQ multiplex PCR, the TCRdb table keeps only in-frame clones and is missing some. That table supplies the V and J calls and clone size; D and trimming were determined from the DNA. The table lists 250,000 or so clones, about 86% of them singletons. Participants came from 24 US areas, aged about 18 to 89 years. The germline V gene encodes CDR1 MNHEY and CDR2 SMNVEV (reference sequence). The trim removed 4 bases at V and 4 bases at J, leaving 11 bases unmatched. The CDR3 extends over 17 amino acids. The data belong to a study of blood T cell repertoires in COVID-19. About the study: Acute-phase and convalescent COVID-19 samples originated in the United States, Italy and Spain. From T cells, B-cell-depleted T cells, or PBMCs came the material, which was cDNA or gDNA.

The clonotype originates from a man in his fifties or sixties who had recovered from COVID-19. The source material was PBMCs or T cells enriched from blood (not recorded which). The V and J genes are TRBV27 and TRBJ1-2; 11 nucleotides line up with TRBD1. The CDR3 DNA reads as TGTGCCAGCAGTTACCGTGCTTCTGGGACAGGGGGCTATGGCTACACCTTC. Its protein is CASSYRASGTGGYGYTF.